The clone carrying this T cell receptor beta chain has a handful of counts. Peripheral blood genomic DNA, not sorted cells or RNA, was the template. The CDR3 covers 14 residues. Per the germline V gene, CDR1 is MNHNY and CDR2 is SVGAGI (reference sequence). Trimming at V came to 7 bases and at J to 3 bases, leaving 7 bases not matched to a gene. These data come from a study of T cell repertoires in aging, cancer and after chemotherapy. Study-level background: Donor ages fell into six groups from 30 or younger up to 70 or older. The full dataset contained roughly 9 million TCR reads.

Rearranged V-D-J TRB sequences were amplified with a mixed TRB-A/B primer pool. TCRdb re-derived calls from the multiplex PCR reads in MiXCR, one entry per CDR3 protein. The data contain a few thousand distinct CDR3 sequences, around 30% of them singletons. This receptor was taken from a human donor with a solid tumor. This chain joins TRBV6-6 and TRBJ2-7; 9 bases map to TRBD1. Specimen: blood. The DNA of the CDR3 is TGTGCCAGCACCTACGGGACAGGGTTCTACGAGCAGTACTTC. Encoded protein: CASTYGTGFYEQYF.